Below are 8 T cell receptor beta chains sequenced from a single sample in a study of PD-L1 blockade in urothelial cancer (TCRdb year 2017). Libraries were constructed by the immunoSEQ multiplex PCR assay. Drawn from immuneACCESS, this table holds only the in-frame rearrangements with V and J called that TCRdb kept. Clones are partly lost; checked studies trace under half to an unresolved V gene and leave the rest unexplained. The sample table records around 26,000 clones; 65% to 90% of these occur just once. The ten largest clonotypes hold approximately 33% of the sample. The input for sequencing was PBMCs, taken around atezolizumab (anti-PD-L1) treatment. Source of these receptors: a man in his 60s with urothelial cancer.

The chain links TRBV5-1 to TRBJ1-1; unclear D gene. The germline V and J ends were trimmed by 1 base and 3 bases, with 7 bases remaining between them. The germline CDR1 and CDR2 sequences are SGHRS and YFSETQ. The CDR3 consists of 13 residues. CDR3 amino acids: CASSLSGDTEAFF. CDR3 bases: TGCGCCAGCAGCTTGTCCGGTGACACTGAAGCTTTCTTT.

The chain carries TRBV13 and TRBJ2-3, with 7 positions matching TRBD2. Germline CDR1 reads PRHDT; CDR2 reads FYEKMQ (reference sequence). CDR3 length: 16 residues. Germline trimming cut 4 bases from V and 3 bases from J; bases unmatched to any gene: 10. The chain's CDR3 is CASSSGAGLGTDTQYF. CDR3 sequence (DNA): TGTGCCAGCAGCTCAGGAGCGGGGTTAGGGACAGATACGCAGTATTTT.

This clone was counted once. In nucleotides, the CDR3 is TGTGCCAGCAGAGGGACACACAATCAGCCCCAGCATTTT. The encoded protein is CASRGTHNQPQHF. V and J are TRBV27 and TRBJ1-5, with a weak D call TRBD1 (6 bases). CDR3 length: 13 residues. The V gene's germline CDR1 is MNHEY and CDR2 SMNVEV (reference sequence). The V gene lost 6 bases and the J gene lost 3 bases, with 9 bases spanning the gap.

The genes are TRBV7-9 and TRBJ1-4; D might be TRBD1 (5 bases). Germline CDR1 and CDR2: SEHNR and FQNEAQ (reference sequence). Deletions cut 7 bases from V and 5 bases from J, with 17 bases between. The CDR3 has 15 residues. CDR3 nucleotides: TGTGCCAGCACGCGGTGGGGGGGTGAAAATGAAAAACTGTTTTTT. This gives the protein CASTRWGGENEKLFF. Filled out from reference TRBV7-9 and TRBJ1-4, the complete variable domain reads DTGVSQNPRHKITKRGQNVTFRCDPISEHNRLYWYRQTLGQGPEFLTYFQNEAQLEKSRLLSDRFSAERPKGSFSTLEIQRTEQGDSAMYLCASTRWGGENEKLFFGSGTQLSVL.

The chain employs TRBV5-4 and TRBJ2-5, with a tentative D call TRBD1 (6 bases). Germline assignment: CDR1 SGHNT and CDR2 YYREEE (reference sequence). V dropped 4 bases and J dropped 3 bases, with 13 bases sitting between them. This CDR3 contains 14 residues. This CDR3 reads CASSTGQLKETQYF. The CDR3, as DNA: TGTGCCAGCAGCACTGGACAGTTGAAAGAGACCCAGTACTTC.

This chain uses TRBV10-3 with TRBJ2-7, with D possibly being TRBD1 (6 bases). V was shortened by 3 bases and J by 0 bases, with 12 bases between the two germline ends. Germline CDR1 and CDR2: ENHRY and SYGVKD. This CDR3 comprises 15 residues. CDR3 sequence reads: CAISEPGESSYEQYF. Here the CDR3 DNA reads TGTGCCATCAGTGAACCAGGGGAAAGCTCCTACGAGCAGTACTTC.

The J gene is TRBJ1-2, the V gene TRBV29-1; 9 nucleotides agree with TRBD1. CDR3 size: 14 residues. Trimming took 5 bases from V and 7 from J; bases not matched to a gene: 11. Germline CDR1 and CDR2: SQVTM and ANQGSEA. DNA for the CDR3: TGCAGCGTTTCAGAAGGGACAGGGTTATCTGGCTACACCTTC. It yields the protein CSVSEGTGLSGYTF.

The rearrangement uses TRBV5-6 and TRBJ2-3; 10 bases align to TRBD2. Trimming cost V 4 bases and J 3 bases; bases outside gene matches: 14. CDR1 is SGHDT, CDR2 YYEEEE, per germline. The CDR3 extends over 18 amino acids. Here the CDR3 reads CASSQLDPLAGVTDTQYF. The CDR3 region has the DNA TGTGCCAGCAGCCAGCTTGATCCCCTAGCGGGAGTGACAGATACGCAGTATTTT.